This entry is about one TCR beta chain. The target antigen is unknown. The germline V and J ends were trimmed by 5 bases and 2 bases, with 17 bases remaining between them. The CDR3 contains 15 residues. CDR1 SGHNT and CDR2 YYREEE come from the germline V gene (reference sequence). This sample is part of a study of shared clonotypes between healthy human individuals. Study-wide context: CD4 naive and CD4 memory each took three plates per donor, while CD8 naive took two and CD8 memory one.

General study results and limits: Estimated clonotype richness was generally higher in naive than memory subsets.

The table came from immunoSEQ multiplex PCR; TCRdb's copy has only in-frame clones and leaves some out. Seen here are 1.5 million to 1.9 million clones, 95% to 99% observed once, and the top ten hold approximately 0.45%. The chain couples TRBV5-4 to TRBJ2-7, with D unclear. This TCR came from a man aged 30 to 39 in good health. The sequenced sample was naive CD4+ T cells sorted from blood. Subset in this sample: CD45RA+ positively selected. The CDR3 sequence: CASSAAPRRTYEQYF. The CDR3 DNA sequence: TGTGCCAGCAGTGCCGCGCCCAGGCGGACCTACGAGCAGTACTTC. The whole variable domain, remainder taken from reference TRBV5-4 and TRBJ2-7, is ETGVTQSPTHLIKTRGQQVTLRCSSQSGHNTVSWYQQALGQGPQFIFQYYREEENGRGNFPPRFSGLQFPNYSSELNVNALELDDSALYLCASSAAPRRTYEQYFGPGTRLTVT.